The 14 T cell receptor beta chains presented below share a single source sample, sequenced in a study of T cell changes during pregnancy in multiple sclerosis. Sequencing was performed with immunoSEQ multiplex PCR; in TCRdb, only in-frame clones are kept and a portion is missing. The sample consists of about 57,000 clones, approximately 92% of them appearing once. Sequencing used CD4+ T cells from peripheral blood mononuclear cells, obtained in the third trimester of pregnancy. The receptors shown here come from a female donor with multiple sclerosis, enrolled in a pregnancy study.

The genes are TRBV6-1 and TRBJ1-2, with TRBD1 matching 8 bases. The CDR3 is 13 amino acids. CDR1 and CDR2 (germline): MNHNS, SASEGT. The V segment lost 6 bases and the J segment 8 bases; nucleotides outside the gene matches: 8. The CDR3 DNA follows: TGTGCCAGCAGGCAAACAGGGGGACAAGGCTACACCTTC. It specifies CASRQTGGQGYTF.

The chain has TRBV30 and TRBJ2-7, with 12 bases aligning to TRBD1. J gave up 4 bases and V 4 bases, and 5 bases lay outside the gene matches. In germline, CDR1 is GTSNPN, CDR2 SVGIG (reference sequence). The CDR3 extends over 14 amino acids. In DNA, the CDR3 is TGTGCCTGGAAGCGGGACAGGGGGCGTTACGAGCAGTACTTC. Its protein product is CAWKRDRGRYEQYF.

The chain links TRBV4-1 to TRBJ2-5; 8 bases fit TRBD2. Trimming removed 3 bases from V and 2 bases from J; junction bases left unmatched: 5. Germline CDR1 and CDR2: MGHRA and YSYEKL. The CDR3 has 15 amino acids. The CDR3 loop reads CASSQGLVAQETQYF. The DNA for the CDR3 is TGCGCCAGCAGCCAGGGACTAGTAGCACAAGAGACCCAGTACTTC.

The chain links TRBV4-3 to TRBJ1-2, with a weak D call TRBD1 (5 bases). The V gene's germline CDR1 is LGHNA and CDR2 YSLEER. The CDR3 loop spans 17 amino acids. Trimming pared 0 bases from V and 3 bases from J, leaving 17 bases between. CDR3 region: CASSQDIIGVRDYGYTF. CDR3 bases: TGCGCCAGCAGCCAAGATATTATAGGGGTACGAGACTATGGCTACACCTTC.

This chain links TRBV18 with TRBJ1-1, with D perhaps matching TRBD1 (6 bases). CDR1 is KGHSH, CDR2 LQKENI, per germline. The ends were cut back, 6 bases at V and 1 base at J, with 18 bases in the middle. The CDR3 loop spans 16 amino acids. The CDR3 DNA follows: TGTGCCAGCTCCCAAGGACAGCCGAGCGGGAACACTGAAGCTTTCTTT. Its protein is CASSQGQPSGNTEAFF.

The chain has TRBV6-1 and TRBJ2-3; 10 bases agree with TRBD2. CDR1 is MNHNS, CDR2 SASEGT, per germline. Trimming removed 0 bases from V and 3 bases from J; junction bases left unmatched: 3. This CDR3 has 16 residues. DNA for the CDR3: TGTGCCAGCAGTGAAGCTGGTAGCGGGGGGACAGATACGCAGTATTTT. This codes for CASSEAGSGGTDTQYF.

DNA for the CDR3: TGTGCCAGCAGCTCCGACAGGGGGACTGAAGCTTTCTTT. Amino acid sequence: CASSSDRGTEAFF. The chain links TRBV11-2 to TRBJ1-1; 9 bases are shared with TRBD1. The CDR3 loop spans 13 amino acids. Germline values: CDR1 SGHAT, CDR2 FQNNGV. With 4 bases clipped from V and 5 bases from J, the junction kept 2 bases outside the gene matches.

CDR3 in DNA: TGTGCCAGCAGCTTAGAAGGAGGGTCCCGCTACGAGCAGTACTTC. As protein: CASSLEGGSRYEQYF. V and J are TRBV11-3 and TRBJ2-7; perhaps TRBD2 as D (6 bases). This CDR3 spans 15 amino acids. The V gene's germline CDR1 is SGHNT and CDR2 YENEEA. V was trimmed by 0 bases and J by 3 bases, leaving 12 bases between them.

This chain joins TRBV4-3 and TRBJ1-1, with D hard to call. Trimming removed 1 base at V and 1 base at J, with 13 bases between. The CDR3 length is 16 residues. Germline assignment: CDR1 LGHNA and CDR2 YSLEER. The CDR3 loop is CASSQVGRLGNTEAFF. The CDR3 region has the DNA TGCGCCAGCAGCCAAGTCGGGAGGTTAGGGAACACTGAAGCTTTCTTT.

CDR3 residues: CASTRRDRVGYGYTF. For the CDR3, the DNA is TGCGCCAGCACCCGCCGGGACAGGGTAGGCTATGGCTACACCTTC. This chain joins TRBV5-1 and TRBJ1-2; TRBD1 matches 9 bases. CDR3 length equals 15 residues. Germline loops: CDR1 SGHRS, CDR2 YFSETQ. V lost 6 bases and J lost 4; bases outside the gene matches: 10.

The chain links TRBV7-2 to TRBJ1-5; D might be TRBD1 (5 bases). This CDR3 contains 16 residues. V was shortened by 2 bases and J by 7 bases, with 18 bases between the two germline ends. Germline V gene lookup returns CDR1 SGHTA and CDR2 FQGNSA. CDR3: CASSLLGGDSRQPQHF. CDR3 nucleotide sequence: TGTGCCAGCAGCTTACTCGGGGGGGACTCCCGGCAGCCCCAGCATTTT.

The chain joins TRBV5-4 to TRBJ1-3; D possibly corresponds to TRBD1 (6 bases). The V and J ends lost 2 bases and 8 bases respectively, with 11 bases between them. Germline V gene data show CDR1 as SGHNT and CDR2 as YYREEE (reference sequence). This CDR3 is 13 amino acids long. CDR3: CASSLVGGDTIYF. CDR3 nucleotide sequence: TGTGCCAGCAGCTTAGTAGGGGGAGACACCATATATTTT.

The rearrangement links TRBV27 to TRBJ2-1, with 13 nucleotides matching TRBD2. Germline V CDR1 and CDR2: MNHEY, SMNVEV (reference sequence). The CDR3 contains 17 residues. V shed 5 bases, J shed 6 bases, and the junction held 10 bases outside the gene matches. The chain's CDR3 is CASSPRTSGGHFNEQFF. Here the CDR3 DNA reads TGTGCCAGCAGTCCGAGGACTAGCGGGGGCCATTTCAATGAGCAGTTCTTC.

J is TRBJ2-1 and V is TRBV2; TRBD2 matches 8 bases. The CDR3 contains 14 residues. CDR1 is SNHLY and CDR2 is FYNNEI in the germline V gene. V lost 6 bases, J lost 10 bases, and 11 bases stayed unmatched. The CDR3 sequence is CASSKLAAPAEQFF. In DNA, the CDR3 is TGTGCCAGCAGCAAACTAGCGGCCCCCGCCGAGCAGTTCTTC.